The source of this T cell receptor beta chain is a study of long-term antiretroviral therapy in people with HIV. Study details: Initial samples were collected about a decade before the 2015 immediate-ART recommendation. Study findings and constraints: All time points showed a repertoire dominated by clones expanded before ART. Sampling of blood ran from the mid-2000s to the late 2010s, and older ART regimens were possibly in use. Against controls, HIV repertoires showed narrower ranges of CDR3 length.

Run at survey level, the immunoSEQ assay was version v3.0. Clones were read by immunoSEQ multiplex PCR, and TCRdb kept only the in-frame ones, dropping some. Of tens of thousands of clones in the sample, about 96% were seen once. V lost 0 bases, J lost 5 bases, and 11 bases lay in between. In germline, CDR1 is ENHRY, CDR2 SYGVKD. There are 14 residues in the CDR3. A remark on this clone: Its target is unknown.

Sequencing used unsorted PBMCs, obtained roughly 6.3 years after starting antiretroviral therapy. The chain couples TRBV10-3 to TRBJ2-7; D unresolved. This clonotype was obtained from a man younger than 40 with HIV. This chain's CDR3 is CAISESEGGDEQYF. The CDR3 region has the DNA TGTGCCATCAGTGAGTCCGAAGGTGGGGACGAGCAGTACTTC.